Listed below are T cell receptor beta chains from one sample, sequenced in a study of blood T cell repertoires in COVID-19. Here immunoSEQ multiplex PCR was the method, and the copy in TCRdb shows in-frame clones only, minus some. The profile shows around 300,000 clones, about four fifths of them singletons. The sample taken for sequencing was peripheral blood. The receptor set was obtained from a woman in her fifties or sixties who had recovered from COVID-19. Both conserved end residues are part of each CDR3. Each record gives: clone size, V gene, D gene, J gene, CDR3 DNA, CDR3 protein. The D gene is left open where the match is weak. The size field is filled for only some rows; it gives once, few, many or a size class.

NA	TRBV6-5	TRBD2	TRBJ2-7	TGTGCCAGCAGAAGCGGGGAAGGCGAGCAGTACTTC	CASRSGEGEQYF
NA	TRBV10-3	NA	TRBJ1-1	TGTGCCATCAGTGAGTGGGGACAATCGAACACTGAAGCTTTCTTT	CAISEWGQSNTEAFF
NA	TRBV18	NA	TRBJ2-1	TGTGCCAGCTCACGGGTGACAGAGGCGGCCTACAATGAGCAGTTCTTC	CASSRVTEAAYNEQFF
NA	TRBV19	NA	TRBJ1-2	TGTGCCAGTAGGCCCGGACAAGTTGGCGGCTACACCTTC	CASRPGQVGGYTF
once	TRBV2	NA	TRBJ1-6	TGTGCCAGCACAGAGGCGGGGGGTAATTCACCCCTCCACTTT	CASTEAGGNSPLHF
NA	TRBV27	TRBD1	TRBJ2-6	TGTGCCAGCAGTTTACTGGGACAGGGGGTTCGCGGGGCCAACGTCCTGACTTTC	CASSLLGQGVRGANVLTF
NA	TRBV5-4	TRBD1	TRBJ2-6	TGTGCCAGCAGCCCCATCCACGCCGGGACAGGGGTTGGGGCCAACGTCCTGACTTTC	CASSPIHAGTGVGANVLTF
NA	TRBV4-3	TRBD1	TRBJ1-1	TGCGCCAGCAGCCAGACTGCAGGGGGCACTGAAGCTTTCTTT	CASSQTAGGTEAFF
NA	TRBV7-2	TRBD2	TRBJ2-7	TGTGCCAGCAGCTCAACTTATCCACTCCGGACTAGCGGGGTCGAGCAGTACTTC	CASSSTYPLRTSGVEQYF
NA	TRBV28	TRBD2	TRBJ2-2	TGTGCCAGCAGGGGGGGGTCGATCGGCACCGGGGAGCTGTTTTTT	CASRGGSIGTGELFF
NA	TRBV18	NA	TRBJ1-1	TGTGCCAGCTCAAAACAAGACACTGAAGCTTTCTTT	CASSKQDTEAFF
NA	TRBV18	TRBD1	TRBJ2-7	TGTGCCAGCTCACGAGGGGACAGCGTCTACGAGCAGTACTTC	CASSRGDSVYEQYF
NA	TRBV28	NA	TRBJ2-1	TGTGCCAGCATCGAGGAGAGCTCCTACAATGAGCAGTTCTTC	CASIEESSYNEQFF
NA	TRBV27	NA	TRBJ2-1	TGTGCCAGCAGTAAATTAGCAACGAACACGTTCTTC	CASSKLATNTFF
NA	TRBV28	TRBD2	TRBJ2-7	TGTGCCAGCAGCCCGGGGACTAGCGGGACCCACGAGCAGTACTTC	CASSPGTSGTHEQYF
NA	TRBV7-3	NA	TRBJ1-1	TGTGCCAGCAGCTTATCAACAGGGAAACCGACTGAAGCTTTCTTT	CASSLSTGKPTEAFF
NA	TRBV7-9	NA	TRBJ2-5	TGTGCCAGCAGCTTAATTGGGCACACACAAGAGACCCAGTACTTC	CASSLIGHTQETQYF
few	TRBV6-2/TRBV6-3	TRBD1	TRBJ1-5	TGTGCCAGCAGTTACCCGACAGGGTATCAGCCCCAGCATTTT	CASSYPTGYQPQHF
NA	TRBV3-1/TRBV3-2	NA	TRBJ2-7	TGTGCCAGCAGCCAAGGGGGCTGGGCCTACGAGCAGTACTTC	CASSQGGWAYEQYF
NA	TRBV5-5	TRBD2	TRBJ2-7	TGTGCCAGCAGCTTGCAAAGCGGGAGAGCTCTGAGCGAGCAGTACTTC	CASSLQSGRALSEQYF
NA	TRBV4-3	TRBD1	TRBJ1-3	TGCGCCAGCAACCGGGACAGGGGGCTTAACACCATATATTTT	CASNRDRGLNTIYF
NA	TRBV10-3	TRBD1	TRBJ2-3	TGTGCCATCAGTGAGTCAACAGGGGGGAATCCCACAGATACGCAGTATTTT	CAISESTGGNPTDTQYF
NA	TRBV27	TRBD1	TRBJ1-2	TGTGCCAGCAGTTTAATGGGACAGCCTGATGGCTACACCTTC	CASSLMGQPDGYTF
NA	TRBV7-9	NA	TRBJ1-1	TGTGCCAGCAGCTTAGGGGCTTCAGGCACTGAAGCTTTCTTT	CASSLGASGTEAFF
NA	TRBV7-9	NA	TRBJ2-4	TGTGCCAGCAGCTCCGGAGGGGTGCAAGCCAAAAACATTCAGTACTTC	CASSSGGVQAKNIQYF
NA	TRBV7-8	NA	TRBJ2-1	TGTGCCAGCAGCGTCGGCGGGACAGACTACAATGAGCAGTTCTTC	CASSVGGTDYNEQFF
NA	TRBV19	TRBD2	TRBJ2-1	TGTGCCAGTAAGTTAGCGGGATACAATGAGCAGTTCTTC	CASKLAGYNEQFF
NA	TRBV4-3	TRBD1	TRBJ1-5	TGCGCCAGCAGCCAAGATCGAGGGGGCTGGGGTCAGCCCCAGCATTTT	CASSQDRGGWGQPQHF
NA	TRBV29-1	NA	TRBJ1-1	TGCAGCGCCGGAGACCAGGGTAATGAAGCTTTCTTT	CSAGDQGNEAFF
NA	TRBV2	NA	TRBJ1-2	TGTGCCAGCAGTGGGCAGTCTAACTATGGCTACACCTTC	CASSGQSNYGYTF
few	TRBV7-8	TRBD1	TRBJ1-6	TGTGCCAGCAGCTCCAGCGGCAGGGGGTATAATTCACCCCTCCACTTT	CASSSSGRGYNSPLHF
NA	TRBV19	NA	TRBJ1-5	TGTGCCAGTAGTATGTCAGGGAATCAGCCCCAGCATTTT	CASSMSGNQPQHF
NA	TRBV19	TRBD1	TRBJ2-7	TGTGCCAGTAGTAAGACAGGGGGCCTTATTTCCTACGAGCAGTACTTC	CASSKTGGLISYEQYF
NA	TRBV7-3	TRBD2	TRBJ2-3	TGTGCCAGCAGCCCCGGGGCAGCGGGGCCCACAGATACGCAGTATTTT	CASSPGAAGPTDTQYF
NA	TRBV2	TRBD1	TRBJ2-4	TGTGCCACAGGACCGGGACAGACCCTTTTTCAGTACTTC	CATGPGQTLFQYF
NA	TRBV4-2	NA	TRBJ1-2	TGTGCCAGCAGCCAAGATCTTACAGGGAGAAACTATGGCTACACCTTC	CASSQDLTGRNYGYTF
NA	TRBV19	TRBD1	TRBJ2-2	TGTGCCAGCTCTCCACAGGGGACCGGGGAGCTGTTTTTT	CASSPQGTGELFF
NA	TRBV4-1	TRBD2	TRBJ2-1	TGCGCCAGCAGCCAAGGGGGCTCGGGACTAGGATCCTACAATGAGCAGTTCTTC	CASSQGGSGLGSYNEQFF
NA	TRBV29-1	NA	TRBJ1-2	TGCAGCGTTGGCGGAGGCAAGTATGGCTACACCTTC	CSVGGGKYGYTF
NA	TRBV27	NA	TRBJ1-4	TGTGCCAGCAGGGAACGGGACAAGTGGGAAAAACTGTTTTTT	CASRERDKWEKLFF
NA	TRBV28	NA	TRBJ1-4	TGTGCCAGCAGTTCATCAGGGGTGGGTCTGTTTTTT	CASSSSGVGLFF
NA	TRBV10-3	TRBD2	TRBJ2-7	TGTGCCATCAGTTTGGATAGCGGGCGCTCACCCTACGAGCAGTACTTC	CAISLDSGRSPYEQYF
NA	TRBV4-2	TRBD1	TRBJ2-1	TGTGCCAGCAGCCACTCCGGGACAGGGGTCCAAGGCGAGCAGTTCTTC	CASSHSGTGVQGEQFF
NA	TRBV7-2	NA	TRBJ1-2	TGTGCCAGCAGCTCTGGCGGAAGGTACGGCTACACCTTC	CASSSGGRYGYTF
NA	TRBV20-1	NA	TRBJ1-2	TGCAGTGCTAGTGGCAGTCTCTATGGCTACACCTTC	CSASGSLYGYTF
NA	TRBV4-3	NA	TRBJ2-1	TGCGCCAGCAGCCAAGCCCCGTACGAGACAGACTCCTACAATGAGCAGTTCTTC	CASSQAPYETDSYNEQFF
NA	TRBV2	NA	TRBJ2-5	TGTGCCAGCAGGCTAGACGCGGAGACCCAGTACTTC	CASRLDAETQYF
NA	TRBV7-3	NA	TRBJ1-1	TGTGCCAGCAGCCCACGGGGAGGGACAAGGAACACTGAAGCTTTCTTT	CASSPRGGTRNTEAFF
NA	TRBV19	TRBD2	TRBJ2-3	TGTGCCAGTAGTATTAGCCGGGGGGGCTATTGGAGCACAGATACGCAGTATTTT	CASSISRGGYWSTDTQYF
NA	TRBV7-9	TRBD2	TRBJ2-5	TGTGCCAGCAGCTCGGGACTAGCGGGACAAGAGACCCAGTACTTC	CASSSGLAGQETQYF